The source of this T cell receptor (beta chain) is a study of shared clonotypes between healthy human individuals. In the study overall: Each donor had three CD4 naive, three CD4 memory, two CD8 naive and one CD8 memory plate.

The CDR3 contains 14 residues. Germline V gene data show CDR1 as MDHEN and CDR2 as SYDVKM. V lost 5 bases, J lost 4 bases, and 4 bases stayed unmatched. Naive CD8 populations comprised CD45RO-negative cells positively selected for CCR7, excluding terminally differentiated effector memory CD45RA+ cells. Sequenced by immunoSEQ multiplex PCR; TCRdb stores in-frame clones only, minus some. Of over 2 million clones listed, around 96% are singletons. This clonotype originated in a man in his late teens or twenties in good health. This chain links TRBV28 with TRBJ1-5; 8 nucleotides align to TRBD1. Sequencing input: naive CD8+ T cells sorted from blood. In nucleotides, the CDR3 is TGTGCCAGCAGTGCCTGGACAGGGAATCAGCCCCAGCATTTT. Translating it yields CASSAWTGNQPQHF.